The clone carrying this T cell receptor (beta chain) was found a few times. Its antigen remains unknown. Time point given: persistent/refractory GD, antithyroid drugs over 5 years with positive TRAb. The TCR library was made from RNA extracted from PBMCs. In this cohort, patients came from an endocrinology department located in Xi'an, China. This sample stems from a study of regulatory T cells in long-lasting Graves disease. General study points: Persistent disease was characterized by preferential usage of TRBV28, TRBJ1-2 and TRBJ2-5. Authors noted too few samples as a limitation.

Germline values: CDR1 ENHRY, CDR2 SYGVKD. This CDR3 has 14 amino acids. Trimming stripped 2 bases from V and 4 bases from J, with 11 bases between. CDR3-region Arm-PCR and iRepertoire HTBI primers produced the TCR beta libraries. TCRdb redid the calling of the multiplex PCR reads with MiXCR, one entry per CDR3 protein. The sample holds approximately 690,000 distinct CDR3 sequences, about 32% seen once. Sequenced here: peripheral blood mononuclear cells (PBMCs), sampled when the disease was refractory, from a patient treated with antithyroid drugs. This rearrangement joins TRBV10-3 to TRBJ1-1; D remains ambiguous. The TCR originated in a female donor with Graves disease. DNA for the CDR3: TGTGCCATCAGTGAGGCGAGTAGTCTCACTGAAGCTTTCTTT. This translates into CAISEASSLTEAFF.